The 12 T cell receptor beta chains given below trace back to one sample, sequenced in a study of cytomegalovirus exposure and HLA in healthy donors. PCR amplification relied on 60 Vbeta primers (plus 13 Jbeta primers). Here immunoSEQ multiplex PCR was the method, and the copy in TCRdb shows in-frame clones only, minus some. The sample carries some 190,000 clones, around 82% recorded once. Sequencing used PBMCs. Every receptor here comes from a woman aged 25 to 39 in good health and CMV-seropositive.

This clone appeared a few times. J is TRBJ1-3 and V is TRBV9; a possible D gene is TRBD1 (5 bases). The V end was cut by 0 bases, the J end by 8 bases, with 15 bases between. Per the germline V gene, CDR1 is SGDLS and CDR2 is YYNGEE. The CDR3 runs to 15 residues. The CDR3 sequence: CASSVAGGRGDTIYF. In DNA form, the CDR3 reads TGTGCCAGCAGCGTAGCGGGGGGTCGAGGGGACACCATATATTTT.

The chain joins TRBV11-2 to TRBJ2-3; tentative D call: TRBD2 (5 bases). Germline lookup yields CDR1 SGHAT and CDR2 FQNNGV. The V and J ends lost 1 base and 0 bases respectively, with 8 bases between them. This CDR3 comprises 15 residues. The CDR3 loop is CASSLAGGSTDTQYF. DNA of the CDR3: TGTGCCAGCAGCTTAGCGGGCGGGAGCACAGATACGCAGTATTTT. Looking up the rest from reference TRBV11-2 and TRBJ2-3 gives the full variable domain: EAGVAQSPRYKIIEKRQSVAFWCNPISGHATLYWYQQILGQGPKLLIQFQNNGVVDDSQLPKDRFSAERLKGVDSTLKIQPAKLEDSAVYLCASSLAGGSTDTQYFGPGTRLTVL.

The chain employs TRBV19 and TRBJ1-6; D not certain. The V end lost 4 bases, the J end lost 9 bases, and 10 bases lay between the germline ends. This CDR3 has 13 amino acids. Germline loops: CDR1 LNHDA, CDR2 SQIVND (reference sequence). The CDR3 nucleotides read TGTGCCAGTAGTACCCCTGGCGGTTCACCCCTCCACTTT. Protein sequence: CASSTPGGSPLHF.

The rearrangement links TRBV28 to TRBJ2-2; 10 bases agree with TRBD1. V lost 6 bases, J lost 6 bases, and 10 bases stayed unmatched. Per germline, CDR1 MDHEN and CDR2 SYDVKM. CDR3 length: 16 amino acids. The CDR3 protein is CASSRPTGGAPGELFF. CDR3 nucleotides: TGTGCCAGCAGCCGCCCGACAGGGGGCGCCCCCGGGGAGCTGTTTTTT.

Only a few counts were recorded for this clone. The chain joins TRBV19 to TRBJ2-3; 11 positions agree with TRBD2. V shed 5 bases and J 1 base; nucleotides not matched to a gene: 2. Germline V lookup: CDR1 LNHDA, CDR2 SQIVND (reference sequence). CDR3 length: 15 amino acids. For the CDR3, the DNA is TGTGCCAGTAGTCCGACTAGCGGGGGCACAGATACGCAGTATTTT. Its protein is CASSPTSGGTDTQYF.

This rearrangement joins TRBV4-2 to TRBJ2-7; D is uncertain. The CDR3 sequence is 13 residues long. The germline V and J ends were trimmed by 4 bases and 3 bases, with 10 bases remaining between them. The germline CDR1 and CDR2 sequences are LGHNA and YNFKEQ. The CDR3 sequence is CASSPQRYYEQYF. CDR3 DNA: TGTGCCAGCAGCCCCCAGAGGTACTACGAGCAGTACTTC.

The CDR3 DNA reads TGTGCCAGCAGCTTTTCAACAACTAGCGCCACCGGGGAGCTGTTTTTT. Amino acid sequence: CASSFSTTSATGELFF. J is TRBJ2-2 and V is TRBV11-3, with TRBD2 matching over 7 bases. This CDR3 region has 16 residues. With V trimmed by 3 bases and J by 4 bases, 8 bases remained unmatched. Germline CDR1 is SGHNT and CDR2 is YENEEA.

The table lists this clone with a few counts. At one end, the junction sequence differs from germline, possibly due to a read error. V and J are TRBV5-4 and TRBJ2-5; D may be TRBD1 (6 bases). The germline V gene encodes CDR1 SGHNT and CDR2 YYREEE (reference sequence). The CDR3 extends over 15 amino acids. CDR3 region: CASSRSGLTGETQYF. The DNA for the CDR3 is TGCGCCAGCAGCCGGTCCGGGCTGACAGGAGAGACCCAGTACTTC.

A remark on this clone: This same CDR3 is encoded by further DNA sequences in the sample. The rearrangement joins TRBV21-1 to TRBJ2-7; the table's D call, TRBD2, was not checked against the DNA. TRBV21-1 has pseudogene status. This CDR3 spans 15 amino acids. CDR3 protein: CASSSDAGPLYEQYF. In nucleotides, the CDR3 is TGTGCCAGCAGCTCCGATGCGGGCCCCCTTTACGAGCAGTACTTC.

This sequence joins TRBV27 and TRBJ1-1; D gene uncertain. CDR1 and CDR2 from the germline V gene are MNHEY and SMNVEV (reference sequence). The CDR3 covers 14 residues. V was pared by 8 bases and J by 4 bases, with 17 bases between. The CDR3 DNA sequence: TGTGCCAGCCAATCCGCGGTCTTGGGCACTGAAGCTTTCTTT. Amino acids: CASQSAVLGTEAFF.

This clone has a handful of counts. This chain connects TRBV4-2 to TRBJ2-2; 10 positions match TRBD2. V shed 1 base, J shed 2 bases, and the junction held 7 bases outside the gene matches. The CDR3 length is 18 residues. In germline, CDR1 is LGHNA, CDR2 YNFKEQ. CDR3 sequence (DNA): TGTGCCAGCAGCCAAGGACGAGGACTAGCGGTTAACACCGGGGAGCTGTTTTTT. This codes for CASSQGRGLAVNTGELFF.

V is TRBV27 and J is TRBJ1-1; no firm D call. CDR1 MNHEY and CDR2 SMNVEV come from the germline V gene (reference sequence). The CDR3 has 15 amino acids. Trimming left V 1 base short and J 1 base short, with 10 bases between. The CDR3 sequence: CASSLLLGGNTEAFF. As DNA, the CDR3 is TGTGCCAGCAGTTTATTATTGGGAGGGAACACTGAAGCTTTCTTT.